One sample yielded the 6 T cell receptor beta chains listed below, sequenced in a study of beta chain features in type 1 diabetes. As every portion of the isolated RNA was reverse transcribed, the sequencing read expressed TCRB transcripts. Generated by immunoSEQ multiplex PCR, the TCRdb table keeps only in-frame clones and is missing some. The sample has 300,000 or so clones; roughly 8% are singletons. The specimen was central memory CD4+ T cells from blood. The receptors were gathered from a woman aged 18-35 years in good health.

The chain links TRBV4-2 to TRBJ2-3; the match to TRBD2 covers 10 bases. With 2 bases clipped from V and 4 bases from J, the junction kept 6 bases outside the gene matches. From germline, CDR1 is LGHNA and CDR2 YNFKEQ. The CDR3 length is 16 residues. The CDR3 spells CASSQPRSGRADTQYF. Written as DNA, the CDR3 is TGTGCCAGCAGCCAACCTAGGAGCGGGAGGGCAGATACGCAGTATTTT.

The CDR3 DNA is TGTGCCAGGGACAGGGGCCGCAATGAGCAGTTCTTC. It is translated as CARDRGRNEQFF. The chain links TRBV2 to TRBJ2-1, with 9 positions matching TRBD1. This CDR3 is built from 12 residues. From germline, CDR1 is SNHLY and CDR2 FYNNEI. Germline trimming cut 9 bases from V and 6 bases from J; bases unmatched to any gene: 3.

This clone was observed a handful of times. The chain joins TRBV10-3 to TRBJ1-5; maybe TRBD1 (5 bases). The germline V gene has CDR1 ENHRY and CDR2 SYGVKD. Trimming pared 1 base from V and 6 bases from J, leaving 10 bases between. The length of the CDR3 is 14 residues. DNA for the CDR3: TGTGCCATCAGTGAGTACGGGGGGACTCAGCCCCAGCATTTT. This gives the protein CAISEYGGTQPQHF.

This rearrangement joins TRBV19 to TRBJ1-1, with a possible D match to TRBD1 (5 bases). The germline gives CDR1 LNHDA, CDR2 SQIVND (reference sequence). The germline V and J ends were trimmed by 9 bases and 0 bases, with 17 bases remaining between them. This CDR3 has 15 amino acids. CDR3: CASQRGYSLNTEAFF. The CDR3 nucleotides read TGTGCCAGCCAAAGGGGATACAGCTTGAACACTGAAGCTTTCTTT.

This clone was observed at least ten times. V is TRBV7-9 and J is TRBJ2-4; maybe TRBD1 (5 bases). This CDR3 is built from 14 residues. V shed 3 bases and J shed 5 bases, with 11 bases lying between them. Germline lookup yields CDR1 SEHNR and CDR2 FQNEAQ (reference sequence). The CDR3 DNA follows: TGTGCCAGCAGCTTGGGGCAGGGTGAAAACATTCAGTACTTC. The encoded protein is CASSLGQGENIQYF.

This clone was seen a handful of times. This chain links TRBV28 with TRBJ2-1; a weak D match, TRBD1 (6 bases). Trimming removed 7 bases at V and 6 bases at J, with 16 bases between. The CDR3 has 14 residues. The germline CDR1 and CDR2 sequences are MDHEN and SYDVKM. Here the CDR3 reads CASNFRGGSNEQFF. The CDR3 nucleotides read TGTGCCAGCAACTTCAGGGGTGGGTCCAATGAGCAGTTCTTC.